This TCR beta chain was obtained from a study of CD8 T cells in ankylosing spondylitis. This CDR3 is 11 amino acids long. Trimming left V 4 bases short and J 6 bases short, with 7 bases between. Findings of the study overall: Disease-linked clones proved CD8+ and comparatively uncommon in peripheral blood. Ankylosing spondylitis blood appeared to be characterized by a TCR beta motif of fewer than ten highly homologous variants. Past research had described some motif variants in reactive arthritis synovial fluid and blood.

This clonotype appeared a few times. The antigen is unknown. TCRdb ran MiXCR on the 5' RACE reads and lists one entry per CDR3 protein. The data show 300,000 to 400,000 distinct CDR3 sequences, approximately 22% seen once. The sequence was obtained from a male donor with ankylosing spondylitis or in good health (not recorded which). The chain links TRBV12-3 or TRBV12-4 to TRBJ2-7, with D unclear. Source material: blood, either unsorted or a sorted T cell fraction (not recorded which). The CDR3 DNA sequence: TGTGCCAGCAGTTGGCTTGGCGAGCAGTACTTC. Its translation is CASSWLGEQYF.